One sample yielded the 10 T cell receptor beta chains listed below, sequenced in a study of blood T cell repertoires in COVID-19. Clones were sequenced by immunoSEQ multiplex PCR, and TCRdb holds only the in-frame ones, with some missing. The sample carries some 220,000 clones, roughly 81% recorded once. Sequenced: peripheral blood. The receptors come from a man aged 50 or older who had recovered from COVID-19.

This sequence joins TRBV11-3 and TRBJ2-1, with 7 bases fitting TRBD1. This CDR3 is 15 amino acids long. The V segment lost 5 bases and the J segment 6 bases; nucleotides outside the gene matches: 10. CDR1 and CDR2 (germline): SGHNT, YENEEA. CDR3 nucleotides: TGTGCCAGCAGCCTCACCGGGACAGTTGTCAATGAGCAGTTCTTC. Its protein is CASSLTGTVVNEQFF.

The CDR3 DNA follows: TGTGCCAGCAGTTACCGGGGACTAAACTACAATGAGCAGTTCTTC. It specifies CASSYRGLNYNEQFF. The V call is TRBV6-2 or TRBV6-3, the J call TRBJ2-1; TRBD2 agrees at 7 bases. The CDR3 sequence is 15 residues long. Germline-derived CDR1 and CDR2 are MNHEY and SVGEGT. Unmatched junction bases numbered 4, after V lost 2 bases and J lost 3 bases.

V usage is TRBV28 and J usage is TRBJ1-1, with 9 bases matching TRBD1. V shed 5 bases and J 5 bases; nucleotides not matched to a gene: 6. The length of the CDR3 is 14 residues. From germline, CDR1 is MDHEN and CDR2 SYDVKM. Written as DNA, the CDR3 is TGTGCCAGCAGTACCTACAGGGGGCGGACTGAAGCTTTCTTT. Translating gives CASSTYRGRTEAFF.

The CDR3 loop reads CASSPWEGNTEAFF. The CDR3 nucleotides are TGTGCCAGCTCACCATGGGAGGGGAACACTGAAGCTTTCTTT. The rearrangement joins TRBV18 to TRBJ1-1; D gene uncertain. This CDR3 comprises 14 residues. Germline CDR1 and CDR2: KGHSH and LQKENI. V lost 2 bases and J lost 1, with 8 bases in between.

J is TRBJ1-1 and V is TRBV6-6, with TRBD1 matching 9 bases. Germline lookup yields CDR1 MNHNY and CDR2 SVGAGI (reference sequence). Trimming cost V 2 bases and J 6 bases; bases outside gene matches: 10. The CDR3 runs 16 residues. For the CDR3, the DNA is TGTGCCAGCAGTTACCCGTCGTCCGGGACAGGGTCTGAAGCTTTCTTT. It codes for CASSYPSSGTGSEAFF.

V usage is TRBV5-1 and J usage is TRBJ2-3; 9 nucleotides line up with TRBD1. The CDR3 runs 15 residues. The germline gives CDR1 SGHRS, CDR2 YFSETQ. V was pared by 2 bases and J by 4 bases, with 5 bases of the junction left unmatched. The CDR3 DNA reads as TGCGCCAGCAGCTTAAGACAGGGGGGATCAGATACGCAGTATTTT. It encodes CASSLRQGGSDTQYF. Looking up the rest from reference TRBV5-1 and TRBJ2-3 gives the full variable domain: KAGVTQTPRYLIKTRGQQVTLSCSPISGHRSVSWYQQTPGQGLQFLFEYFSETQRNKGNFPGRFSGRQFSNSRSEMNVSTLELGDSALYLCASSLRQGGSDTQYFGPGTRLTVL.

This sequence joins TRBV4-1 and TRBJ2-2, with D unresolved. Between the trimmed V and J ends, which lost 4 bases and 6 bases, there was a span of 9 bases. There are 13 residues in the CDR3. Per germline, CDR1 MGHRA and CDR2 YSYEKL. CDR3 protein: CASSRGEAGELFF. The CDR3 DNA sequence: TGCGCCAGCAGCCGAGGTGAAGCCGGGGAGCTGTTTTTT.

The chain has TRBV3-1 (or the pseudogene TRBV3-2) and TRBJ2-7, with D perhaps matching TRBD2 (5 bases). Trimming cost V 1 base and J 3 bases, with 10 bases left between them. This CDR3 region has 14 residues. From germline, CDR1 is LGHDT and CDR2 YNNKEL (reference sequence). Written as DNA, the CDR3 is TGTGCCAGCAGCCAAGCACTAGAAGTCTACGAGCAGTACTTC. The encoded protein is CASSQALEVYEQYF.

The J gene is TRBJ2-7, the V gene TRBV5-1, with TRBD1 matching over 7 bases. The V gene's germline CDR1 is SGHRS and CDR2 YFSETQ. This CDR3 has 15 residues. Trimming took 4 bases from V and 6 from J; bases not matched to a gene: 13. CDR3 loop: CASSDRQGTAPEQYF. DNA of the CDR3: TGCGCCAGCAGCGACCGACAGGGAACGGCCCCCGAGCAGTACTTC.

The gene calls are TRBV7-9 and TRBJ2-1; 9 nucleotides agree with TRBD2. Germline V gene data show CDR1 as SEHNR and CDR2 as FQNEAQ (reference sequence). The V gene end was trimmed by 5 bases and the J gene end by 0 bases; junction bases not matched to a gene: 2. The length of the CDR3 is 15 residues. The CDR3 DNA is TGTGCCAGCAGCCCAGCGGGGGGCTCCTACAATGAGCAGTTCTTC. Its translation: CASSPAGGSYNEQFF.